These 27 T cell receptor beta chains originate from one sample sequenced in a study of cytomegalovirus exposure and HLA in healthy donors. Researchers ran the PCR with 60 Vbeta and 13 Jbeta primers. The data were produced by immunoSEQ multiplex PCR, yet TCRdb's version contains in-frame clones alone and is incomplete. The data contain roughly 120,000 clones, 74% of them singletons. The sample comprised PBMCs. The receptors stem from a woman aged 45-60 years in good health and CMV-seropositive.

The rearrangement joins TRBV25-1 to TRBJ1-1, with 9 bases matching TRBD1. This CDR3 is 14 amino acids long. Germline V gene data show CDR1 as MGHDK and CDR2 as SYGVNS. V shed 6 bases and J 0 bases; nucleotides not matched to a gene: 2. The CDR3, as DNA: TGTGCCAGCAGGGACAGGGGAATGAACACTGAAGCTTTCTTT. Its translation: CASRDRGMNTEAFF.

CDR3 residues: CASSIGGQGNEQFF. CDR3 coding DNA: TGTGCCAGTAGTATAGGGGGTCAGGGTAATGAGCAGTTCTTC. The chain links TRBV19 to TRBJ2-1; perhaps TRBD1 as D (5 bases). Germline values: CDR1 LNHDA, CDR2 SQIVND (reference sequence). V was cut by 1 base and J by 7 bases, with 11 bases left in between. CDR3 length: 14 amino acids.

V gene TRBV4-2 combines with J gene TRBJ2-7; 10 positions match TRBD2. The ends lost 1 base at V and 0 bases at J; junction bases unmatched: 6. This CDR3 comprises 17 residues. The germline CDR1 and CDR2 sequences are LGHNA and YNFKEQ. The CDR3 region is CASSQGTSGHLSYEQYF. In DNA, the CDR3 is TGTGCCAGCAGCCAAGGGACTAGCGGACACCTCTCCTACGAGCAGTACTTC.

The chain joins TRBV14 to TRBJ2-7; TRBD1 agrees at 8 bases. With V trimmed by 4 bases and J by 4 bases, 6 bases remained unmatched. The CDR3 totals 14 residues. Germline V gives CDR1 SGHDN, CDR2 FVKESK. The CDR3 reads CASSPAGGGYEQYF. The CDR3 nucleotides read TGTGCCAGCAGCCCCGCAGGGGGCGGGTACGAGCAGTACTTC.

This chain connects TRBV5-1 to TRBJ2-7, with 15 bases fitting TRBD2. CDR1 is SGHRS and CDR2 is YFSETQ in the germline V gene. V dropped 4 bases and J dropped 7; count of bases not matched to a gene: 6. The CDR3 is made up of 15 amino acids. This CDR3 is CASSLQGLAGGEQYF. The CDR3 DNA sequence: TGCGCCAGCAGCCTACAGGGACTAGCGGGAGGTGAGCAGTACTTC.

V usage is TRBV6-5 and J usage is TRBJ2-7, with 7 bases fitting TRBD1. CDR3 length: 15 amino acids. CDR1 is MNHEY, CDR2 SVGAGI, per germline. Unmatched junction bases numbered 9, after V lost 2 bases and J lost 5 bases. This CDR3 reads CASSYTDRVWDEQYF. CDR3 sequence (DNA): TGTGCCAGCAGTTACACAGACAGGGTCTGGGACGAGCAGTACTTC.

The chain recombines TRBV18 with TRBJ2-3; TRBD1 agrees at 7 bases. CDR3 length: 15 amino acids. Losses at the gene ends were 1 base for V and 1 base for J; bases not matched to a gene: 2. From germline, CDR1 is KGHSH and CDR2 LQKENI. The CDR3: CASSPRQGGTDTQYF. The CDR3 nucleotides are TGTGCCAGCTCACCACGACAGGGTGGCACAGATACGCAGTATTTT.

CDR3 protein: CASSSVGDNEQFF. The CDR3 DNA sequence: TGTGCCAGCAGTTCCGTAGGGGACAATGAGCAGTTCTTC. This chain joins TRBV28 and TRBJ2-1; D may be TRBD1 (5 bases). Germline V gives CDR1 MDHEN, CDR2 SYDVKM. The CDR3 has 13 amino acids. V lost 4 bases and J 5 bases, leaving 9 bases between the germline ends.

This chain links TRBV4-1 with TRBJ1-4, with D tentatively TRBD1 (6 bases). Deletions cut 1 base from V and 7 bases from J, with 19 bases between. The CDR3 contains 17 residues. The germline V gene encodes CDR1 MGHRA and CDR2 YSYEKL. CDR3 sequence: CASSQVPPAGAGEKLFF. CDR3 bases: TGCGCCAGCAGCCAAGTTCCCCCCGCAGGGGCGGGTGAAAAACTGTTTTTT.

The J gene is TRBJ2-2, the V gene TRBV6-6; D gene ambiguous. V was pared by 10 bases and J by 3 bases, with 12 bases between. Germline V gives CDR1 MNHNY, CDR2 SVGAGI (reference sequence). This CDR3 is built from 13 residues. CDR3 nucleotide sequence: TGTGCCACGCCCAACGACTACACCGGGGAGCTGTTTTTT. Translating gives CATPNDYTGELFF.

V gene TRBV28 combines with J gene TRBJ2-1; 9 positions match TRBD2. V trimming: 1 base; J trimming: 8 bases; junction bases outside the gene matches: 6. Germline V gives CDR1 MDHEN, CDR2 SYDVKM. The CDR3 length is 15 residues. The CDR3 region is CASSLFVAGVHEQFF. As DNA, the CDR3 is TGTGCCAGCAGTTTATTTGTAGCGGGAGTACATGAGCAGTTCTTC.

V and J are TRBV30 and TRBJ2-1, with D unresolved. The length of the CDR3 is 13 residues. V shed 4 bases and J shed 2 bases, with 9 bases lying between them. From germline, CDR1 is GTSNPN and CDR2 SVGIG (reference sequence). The CDR3 nucleotides read TGTGCCTGGACAGGTACAACCTACAATGAGCAGTTCTTC. Its translation is CAWTGTTYNEQFF.

The rearrangement uses TRBV27 and TRBJ2-4; D might be TRBD1 (6 bases). Germline loops: CDR1 MNHEY, CDR2 SMNVEV (reference sequence). The CDR3 consists of 14 residues. Trimming took 2 bases from V and 9 from J, leaving 14 bases between them. CDR3 loop: CASSLDTRGRIQYF. CDR3 DNA sequence: TGTGCCAGCAGTTTAGACACCAGGGGCCGCATTCAGTACTTC.

The rearrangement uses TRBV30 and TRBJ1-4; D is undetermined. The CDR3 is 13 amino acids. The V end was cut by 1 base, the J end by 7 bases, with 10 bases between. Per germline, CDR1 GTSNPN and CDR2 SVGIG (reference sequence). CDR3 sequence reads: CAWSDTNGEKLFF. In DNA form, the CDR3 reads TGTGCCTGGAGTGACACAAATGGTGAAAAACTGTTTTTT.

The gene calls are TRBV7-2 and TRBJ1-1; 9 positions agree with TRBD1. Germline-derived CDR1 and CDR2 are SGHTA and FQGNSA. The V and J ends lost 4 bases and 1 base, in that order; junction bases with no gene match: 1. The length of the CDR3 is 14 residues. This CDR3 is CASSSGQGNTEAFF. In DNA, the CDR3 is TGTGCCAGCAGCTCGGGACAGGGGAACACTGAAGCTTTCTTT.

The genes are TRBV5-1 and TRBJ2-5; 11 nucleotides align to TRBD1. The CDR3 has 16 residues. Germline trimming cut 0 bases from V and 5 bases from J; bases unmatched to any gene: 6. Germline V gene sequence: CDR1 SGHRS, CDR2 YFSETQ. The CDR3 DNA follows: TGCGCCAGCAGCTTGGAGGGACAGGGGGTATGGGAGACCCAGTACTTC. Its protein is CASSLEGQGVWETQYF.

The rearrangement links TRBV9 to TRBJ1-1; perhaps TRBD1 as D (6 bases). V lost 3 bases, J lost 3 bases, and 9 bases lay in between. The CDR3 contains 13 residues. In germline, CDR1 is SGDLS, CDR2 YYNGEE. CDR3 in DNA: TGTGCCAGCAGCGCCACAGGGTACACTGAAGCTTTCTTT. As protein: CASSATGYTEAFF.

This clone was recorded a few times. This chain uses TRBV29-1 with TRBJ2-3; 7 bases align to TRBD2. With V trimmed by 1 base and J by 7 bases, 5 bases remained unmatched. Germline V gene sequence: CDR1 SQVTM, CDR2 ANQGSEA. The CDR3 consists of 13 residues. Here the CDR3 reads CSVEGGGSNTQYF. The CDR3 region has the DNA TGCAGCGTTGAAGGGGGGGGGAGTAATACGCAGTATTTT.

The chain recombines TRBV14 with TRBJ2-5; 8 bases align to TRBD1. Trimming cost V 0 bases and J 5 bases; bases outside gene matches: 14. The CDR3 length is 18 residues. Germline CDR1 and CDR2: SGHDN and FVKESK. The CDR3 region is CASSQDRGWTGWPETQYF. The CDR3 bases are TGTGCCAGCAGCCAAGATCGTGGCTGGACAGGGTGGCCCGAGACCCAGTACTTC.

V usage is TRBV13 and J usage is TRBJ2-1; 10 bases are shared with TRBD1. The CDR3 length is 15 residues. Losses at the gene ends were 6 bases for V and 6 bases for J; bases not matched to a gene: 8. The germline V gene has CDR1 PRHDT and CDR2 FYEKMQ (reference sequence). The CDR3 DNA is TGTGCCAGCAGGCAGACAGGGGGCGGTAGCAATGAGCAGTTCTTC. Translating it yields CASRQTGGGSNEQFF.

The chain employs TRBV28 and TRBJ2-1, with TRBD1 matching over 7 bases. CDR3 length equals 15 residues. In germline, CDR1 is MDHEN, CDR2 SYDVKM. V lost 5 bases, J lost 5 bases, and 9 bases stayed unmatched. The CDR3 DNA sequence: TGTGCCAGCAGTACGAATAGGGACAGCCACAATGAGCAGTTCTTC. It translates to CASSTNRDSHNEQFF.

The chain is built from TRBV28 and TRBJ2-2, with D unresolved. Trimming cost V 4 bases and J 0 bases, with 9 bases left between them. This CDR3 has 15 amino acids. Germline V gene data show CDR1 as MDHEN and CDR2 as SYDVKM. CDR3 in amino acids: CASSSTTPNTGELFF. CDR3 in DNA: TGTGCCAGCAGTTCAACGACACCGAACACCGGGGAGCTGTTTTTT.

The V and J genes are TRBV2 and TRBJ1-6; 9 bases align to TRBD1. The germline gives CDR1 SNHLY, CDR2 FYNNEI. V lost 8 bases, J lost 5 bases, and 7 bases stayed unmatched. CDR3 length: 15 residues. The CDR3 is CASAGTGKNNSPLHF. CDR3 DNA: TGTGCCAGCGCCGGGACAGGGAAGAATAATTCACCCCTCCACTTT.

The genes are TRBV27 and TRBJ2-7; 11 nucleotides agree with TRBD1. Germline assignment: CDR1 MNHEY and CDR2 SMNVEV (reference sequence). The CDR3 sequence is 14 residues long. Trimming cost V 8 bases and J 2 bases; bases outside gene matches: 5. In DNA form, the CDR3 reads TGTGCCAGCTGGGACAGGGGGTTTCCCTACGAGCAGTACTTC. Translating it yields CASWDRGFPYEQYF.

This chain connects TRBV10-3 to TRBJ2-7; D uncertain. Germline loops: CDR1 ENHRY, CDR2 SYGVKD. Trimming shortened V by 3 bases and J by 4 bases, and 7 bases separated the two germline ends. The CDR3 has 12 residues. CDR3 region: CAISDTRYEQYF. CDR3 DNA sequence: TGTGCCATCAGTGACACGAGATACGAGCAGTACTTC.

The chain is built from TRBV5-1 and TRBJ2-2; D unresolved. Between the trimmed V and J ends, which lost 0 bases and 8 bases, there was a span of 14 bases. The CDR3 is 15 residues long. The V gene's germline CDR1 is SGHRS and CDR2 YFSETQ. This chain's CDR3 is CASSLAVSLIGELFF. For the CDR3, the DNA is TGCGCCAGCAGCTTGGCTGTGTCACTTATTGGGGAGCTGTTTTTT.

The chain employs TRBV9 and TRBJ1-6; a weak D match, TRBD1 (5 bases). There are 14 residues in the CDR3. Germline V gives CDR1 SGDLS, CDR2 YYNGEE. The V end was cut by 2 bases, the J end by 4 bases, with 7 bases between. CDR3 sequence: CASSVQGYNSPLHF. In DNA form, the CDR3 reads TGTGCCAGCAGCGTCCAGGGTTATAATTCACCCCTCCACTTT.